This TCR beta chain was identified during a study of Ad26.COV2.S vaccination and SARS-CoV-2 variants. Across the whole study: It was the COV1001 Ad26.COV2.S trial arm that included the donor.

The CDR3 is 15 residues long. With 6 bases removed from V and 8 bases from J, the gap between germline ends came to 19 bases. Looked up from germline, CDR1 is MGHDK and CDR2 is SYGVNS. Assay used: immunoSEQ multiplex PCR; TCRdb lists only in-frame clones, some missing. The data contain about 350,000 clones, 85% of them singletons. As to treatment: around 19 received Ad26.COV2.S at low or high dose, single or two shots; roughly five received placebo; per-sample allocation not given. The samples were gathered on day 63 after the first injection of vaccine or placebo. This TCR came from a person between 18 and 59 years old who received the Ad26.COV2.S COVID-19 vaccine or a placebo. This chain joins TRBV25-1 and TRBJ1-4; D unclear. Specimen: peripheral blood, collected in a trial of Ad26.COV2.S vaccine versus placebo. CDR3 in amino acids: CASSLPATGGEKLFF. The CDR3 DNA is TGTGCCAGCAGCCTACCGGCGACCGGCGGGGAAAAACTGTTTTTT.